This passage covers 5 T cell receptor beta chains from one sample sequenced in a study of technical replicates of blood from four donors. Clones were read by immunoSEQ multiplex PCR, and TCRdb kept only the in-frame ones, dropping some. The table shows more than 65,000 clones, with 81% occurring only once. Sequences were obtained from PBMCs. The source is a human donor in good health. Some clones in this sample may be carry-over from other donors' samples.

The chain links TRBV27 to TRBJ2-5, with TRBD2 as a possible D gene (6 bases). The CDR3 totals 16 residues. V was trimmed by 5 bases and J by 0 bases, leaving 16 bases between them. CDR1 is MNHEY, CDR2 SMNVEV, per germline (reference sequence). This CDR3 is CASSPLGGNYQETQYF. CDR3 sequence (DNA): TGTGCCAGCAGTCCCCTCGGAGGGAACTACCAAGAGACCCAGTACTTC.

This chain links TRBV19 with TRBJ2-4, with a tentative D call TRBD1 (5 bases). V lost 3 bases and J lost 7, with 13 bases in between. Germline V gene sequence: CDR1 LNHDA, CDR2 SQIVND (reference sequence). This CDR3 comprises 14 residues. The DNA of the CDR3 is TGTGCCAGTAGTATTTTAGAACAGGCGAACATTCAGTACTTC. It translates to CASSILEQANIQYF.

The chain carries TRBV6-4 and TRBJ2-1; the match to TRBD2 covers 8 bases. With V trimmed by 2 bases and J by 8 bases, 11 bases remained unmatched. Germline loops: CDR1 MRHNA, CDR2 SNTAGT. The CDR3 runs to 16 residues. As DNA, the CDR3 is TGTGCCAGCAGTGACGCGGGACGGGGGGGCCTCTATGAGCAGTTCTTC. This gives the protein CASSDAGRGGLYEQFF.

This chain links TRBV12-1 with TRBJ2-1; whether TRBD2, the table's D call, matches the DNA was not checked. TRBV12-1 corresponds to a pseudogene. CDR3 length equals 18 residues. For the CDR3, the DNA is TGTGCCAGCAGCTTCGCAACTACTAGCGGGGGGGCCTACAATGAGCAGTTCTTC. Residues: CASSFATTSGGAYNEQFF.

The chain has TRBV7-9 and TRBJ2-5; D possibly corresponds to TRBD1 (5 bases). The CDR3 length is 13 residues. Germline V gene data show CDR1 as SEHNR and CDR2 as FQNEAQ (reference sequence). Trimming stripped 5 bases from V and 5 bases from J, with 12 bases between. CDR3 sequence (DNA): TGTGCCAGCAGCGCGGACATCCGGGAGACCCAGTACTTC. This sequence encodes CASSADIRETQYF.